This TCR beta chain stems from a study of blood T cell repertoires in COVID-19. Across the whole study: Sample material is recorded as cDNA or gDNA derived from T cells, B-cell-depleted T cells, or PBMCs.

Sequencing was performed with immunoSEQ multiplex PCR; in TCRdb, only in-frame clones are kept and a portion is missing. The repertoire consists of 60,000 or so clones, with about nine tenths occurring once and the leading ten covering approximately 9.2%. V was cut by 6 bases and J by 6 bases, with 11 bases left in between. The CDR3 has 11 residues. Germline loops: CDR1 DFQATT, CDR2 SNEGSKA (reference sequence). In its sample, this clone was seen a few times. This clonotype was obtained from a woman between 70 and 85 years old with active COVID-19. The V gene is TRBV20-1, the J gene TRBJ1-1; D call uncertain. The sample consisted of peripheral blood. The CDR3 bases are TGCAGTGCGAGGGAGAGGGCTGAAGCTTTCTTT. As protein: CSARERAEAFF.